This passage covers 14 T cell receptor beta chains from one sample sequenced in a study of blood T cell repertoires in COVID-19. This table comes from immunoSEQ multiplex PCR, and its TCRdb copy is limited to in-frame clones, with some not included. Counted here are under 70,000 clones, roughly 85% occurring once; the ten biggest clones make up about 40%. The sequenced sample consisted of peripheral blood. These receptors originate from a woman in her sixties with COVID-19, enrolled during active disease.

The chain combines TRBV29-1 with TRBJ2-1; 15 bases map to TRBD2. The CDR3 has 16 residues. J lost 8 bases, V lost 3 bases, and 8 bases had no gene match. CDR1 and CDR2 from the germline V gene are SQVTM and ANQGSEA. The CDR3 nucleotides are TGCAGCGTTGAGGGGCGGACTAGCGGGAGGGCCGATGAGCAGTTCTTC. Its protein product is CSVEGRTSGRADEQFF.

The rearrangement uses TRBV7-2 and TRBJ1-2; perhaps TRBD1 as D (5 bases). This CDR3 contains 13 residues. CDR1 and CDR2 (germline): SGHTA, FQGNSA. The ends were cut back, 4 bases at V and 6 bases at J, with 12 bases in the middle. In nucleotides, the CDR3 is TGTGCCAGCAGCTCAATCCAGACAGATGGCTACACCTTC. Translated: CASSSIQTDGYTF.

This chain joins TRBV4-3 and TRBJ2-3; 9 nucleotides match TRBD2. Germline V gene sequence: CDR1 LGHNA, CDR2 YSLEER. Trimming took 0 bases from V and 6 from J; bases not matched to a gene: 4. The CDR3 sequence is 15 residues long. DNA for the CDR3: TGCGCCAGCAGCCAAGAAGCGGGAGGTGGGGATACGCAGTATTTT. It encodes CASSQEAGGGDTQYF.

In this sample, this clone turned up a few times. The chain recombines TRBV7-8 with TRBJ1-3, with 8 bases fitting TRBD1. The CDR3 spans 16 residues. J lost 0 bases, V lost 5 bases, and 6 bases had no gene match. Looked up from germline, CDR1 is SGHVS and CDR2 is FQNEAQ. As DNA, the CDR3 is TGTGCCAGCAGCGTGGACAGGGTGATCTCTGGAAACACCATATATTTT. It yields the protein CASSVDRVISGNTIYF.

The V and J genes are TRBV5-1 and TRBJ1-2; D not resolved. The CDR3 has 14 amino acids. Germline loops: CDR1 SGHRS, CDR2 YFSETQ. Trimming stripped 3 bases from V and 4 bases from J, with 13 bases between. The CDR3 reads CASSSEELAYGYTF. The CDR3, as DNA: TGCGCCAGCAGCTCGGAGGAGCTCGCCTATGGCTACACCTTC. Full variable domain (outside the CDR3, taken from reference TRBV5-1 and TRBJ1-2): KAGVTQTPRYLIKTRGQQVTLSCSPISGHRSVSWYQQTPGQGLQFLFEYFSETQRNKGNFPGRFSGRQFSNSRSEMNVSTLELGDSALYLCASSSEELAYGYTFGSGTRLTVV.

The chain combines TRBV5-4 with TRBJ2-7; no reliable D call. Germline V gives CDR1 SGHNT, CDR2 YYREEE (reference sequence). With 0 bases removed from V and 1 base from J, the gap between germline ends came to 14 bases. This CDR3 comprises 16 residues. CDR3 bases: TGTGCCAGCAGCTTGGACGCAACGGTGGAGTCCTACGAGCAGTACTTC. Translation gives CASSLDATVESYEQYF. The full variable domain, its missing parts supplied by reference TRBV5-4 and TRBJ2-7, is ETGVTQSPTHLIKTRGQQVTLRCSSQSGHNTVSWYQQALGQGPQFIFQYYREEENGRGNFPPRFSGLQFPNYSSELNVNALELDDSALYLCASSLDATVESYEQYFGPGTRLTVT.

CDR3: CASSMGGADEQFF. CDR3 DNA sequence: TGTGCCAGTAGTATGGGAGGGGCGGATGAGCAGTTCTTC. The chain is built from TRBV19 and TRBJ2-1; TRBD2 matches at 7 bases. CDR3 length: 13 residues. Trimming removed 3 bases from V and 8 bases from J; junction bases left unmatched: 4. Germline CDR1 LNHDA, CDR2 SQIVND (reference sequence).

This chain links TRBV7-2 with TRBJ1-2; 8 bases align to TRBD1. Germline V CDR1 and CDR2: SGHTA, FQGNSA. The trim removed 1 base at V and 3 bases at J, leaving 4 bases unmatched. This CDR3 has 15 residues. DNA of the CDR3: TGTGCCAGCAGCTTAGGACAGGGGACCCACTATGGCTACACCTTC. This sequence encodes CASSLGQGTHYGYTF.

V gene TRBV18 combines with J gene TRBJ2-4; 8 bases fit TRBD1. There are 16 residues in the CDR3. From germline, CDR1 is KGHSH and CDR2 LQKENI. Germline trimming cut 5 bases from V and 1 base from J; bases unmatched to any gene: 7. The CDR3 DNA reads TGTGCCAGCTCAAGATTACAGGGGGATGCCAAAAACATTCAGTACTTC. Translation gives CASSRLQGDAKNIQYF.

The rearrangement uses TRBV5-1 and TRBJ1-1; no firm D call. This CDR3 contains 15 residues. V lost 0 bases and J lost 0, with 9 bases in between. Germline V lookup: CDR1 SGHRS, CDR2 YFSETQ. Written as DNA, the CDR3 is TGCGCCAGCAGCTTGGGTATAGCTATGAACACTGAAGCTTTCTTT. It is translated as CASSLGIAMNTEAFF.

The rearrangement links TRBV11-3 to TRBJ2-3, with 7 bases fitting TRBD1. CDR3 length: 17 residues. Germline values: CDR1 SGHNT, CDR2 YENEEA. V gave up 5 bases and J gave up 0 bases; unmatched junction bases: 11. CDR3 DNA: TGTGCCAGCAGCGCAGGGCAAGGGGGCCTCAGCACAGATACGCAGTATTTT. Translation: CASSAGQGGLSTDTQYF.

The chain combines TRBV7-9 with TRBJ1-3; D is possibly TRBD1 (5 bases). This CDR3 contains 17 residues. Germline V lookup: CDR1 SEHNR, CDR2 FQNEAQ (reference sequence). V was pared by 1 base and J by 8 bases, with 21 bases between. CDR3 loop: CASSLVPGQGLQHTIYF. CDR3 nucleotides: TGTGCCAGCAGCTTAGTCCCGGGTCAGGGCTTGCAACACACCATATATTTT. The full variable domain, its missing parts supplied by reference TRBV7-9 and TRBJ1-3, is DTGVSQNPRHKITKRGQNVTFRCDPISEHNRLYWYRQTLGQGPEFLTYFQNEAQLEKSRLLSDRFSAERPKGSFSTLEIQRTEQGDSAMYLCASSLVPGQGLQHTIYFGEGSWLTVV.

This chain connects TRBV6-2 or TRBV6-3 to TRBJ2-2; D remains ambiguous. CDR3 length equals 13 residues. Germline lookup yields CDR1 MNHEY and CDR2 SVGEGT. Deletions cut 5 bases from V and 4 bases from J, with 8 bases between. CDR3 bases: TGTGCCAGCAGTCTAAGTGTCACCGGGGAGCTGTTTTTT. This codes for CASSLSVTGELFF.

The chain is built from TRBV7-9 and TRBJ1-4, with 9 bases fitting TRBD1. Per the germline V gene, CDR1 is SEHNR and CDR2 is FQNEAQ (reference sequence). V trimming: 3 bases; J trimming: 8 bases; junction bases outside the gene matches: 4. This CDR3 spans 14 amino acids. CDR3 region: CASSFGTGHEKLFF. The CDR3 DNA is TGTGCCAGCAGCTTCGGGACAGGGCACGAAAAACTGTTTTTT.